This T cell receptor beta chain was sequenced for a study of cytomegalovirus exposure and HLA in healthy donors. This clone occurred a few times. Its antigen remains unknown. Whole-study findings and limits: Reports indicate that TCR beta sequences accurately predicted the HLA-A and HLA-B alleles of most subjects. One cluster of highly shared sequence variants probably arose as a sequencing artifact. Earlier findings revealed that most TCR beta V segments proved productive either about 90% or about 30% of the time.

From germline, CDR1 is LNHDA and CDR2 SQIVND (reference sequence). V was shortened by 0 bases and J by 4 bases, with 9 bases between the two germline ends. The CDR3 contains 14 residues. Researchers ran the PCR with 60 Vbeta and 13 Jbeta primers. Method: immunoSEQ multiplex PCR; TCRdb's copy keeps in-frame clones and lacks some. The table records about 110,000 clones, about three quarters of them present only once. The source material was PBMCs. This receptor was taken from a boy aged 10-17 years in good health and CMV-seronegative. This chain joins TRBV19 and TRBJ1-1; unclear D gene. The CDR3 here is CASSIEGRATEAFF. The CDR3 DNA is TGTGCCAGTAGTATAGAGGGGAGGGCCACTGAAGCTTTCTTT.